This TCR beta chain comes out of a study of cytomegalovirus exposure and HLA in healthy donors. Study-wide points: Earlier results showed most TCR beta V segments being productive about 87% or about 30% of the time.

Germline-derived CDR1 and CDR2 are SGHDN and FVKESK. With 1 base removed from V and 1 base from J, the gap between germline ends came to 10 bases. CDR3 size: 15 residues. This clone was found a few times. Its antigen is undetermined. Primers included in the PCR were 60 Vbeta and 13 Jbeta primers. In the original analysis: Roughly 12 million shared chains were among approximately 80 million unique TCR beta chains counted in a later analysis. The assay was immunoSEQ multiplex PCR, and TCRdb's table has in-frame clones only and misses some. V, J and clone size reflect that table, while D and trimming were determined from the DNA. The table lists about 230,000 clones, approximately 78% of them singletons.

What was sequenced was PBMCs. The sequence was collected from a boy younger than 18 in good health and CMV-seronegative. The chain carries TRBV14 and TRBJ1-1; D is ambiguous. The CDR3 loop reads CASSQVPRSNTEAFF. Here the CDR3 DNA reads TGTGCCAGCAGCCAAGTCCCGAGATCGAACACTGAAGCTTTCTTT. Full variable domain (rest looked up from reference TRBV14 and TRBJ1-1): EAGVTQFPSHSVIEKGQTVTLRCDPISGHDNLYWYRRVMGKEIKFLLHFVKESKQDESGMPNNRFLAERTGGTYSTLKVQPAELEDSGVYFCASSQVPRSNTEAFFGQGTRLTVV.